This TCR beta chain comes out of a study of shared clonotypes between healthy human individuals. The CDR3 loop spans 18 amino acids. The authors loaded about 0.2 ug DNA, 30,000 to 35,000 T cell genomes, into sorted-subset replicate PCRs. Produced via immunoSEQ multiplex PCR; TCRdb's table is partial and in-frame only. The repertoire consists of 1,500,000 or so clones, with about 98.5% occurring once and the leading ten covering about 0.34%. Remarks on this clone: Its cognate antigen is unknown.

Overall study results and limits: Genetic and exposure-history diversity was limited by the small donor number. The naive CD4 repertoires of a few donors were compared, and approximately 5.3% of clonotypes were shared.

The sequence was obtained from a man aged 25-45 years in good health. The V and J genes are TRBV12-2 and TRBJ2-1; no DNA check was done on the table's D call, TRBD1. TRBV12-2 is deemed a pseudogene. What was sequenced was naive CD4+ T cells sorted from blood. Subset indicated: CD45RA+ positively selected. Here the CDR3 DNA reads TGTGCAAGTCGCCCGCGATCGGGGTTAGGGGGACACTACAATGAGCAGTTCTTC. The encoded protein is CASRPRSGLGGHYNEQFF.